These T cell receptor beta chains were read from a single sample in a study of Ad26.COV2.S vaccination and SARS-CoV-2 variants. Profiled with immunoSEQ multiplex PCR; TCRdb holds only in-frame clones, not every one. Among 410,000 or so clones listed, approximately 92% were seen once. Sequenced material: peripheral blood, taken in a trial of Ad26.COV2.S vaccine versus placebo. Receptors were obtained from a person aged 18-65 years who received the Ad26.COV2.S COVID-19 vaccine or a placebo. Both conserved end residues are part of each CDR3. Each record gives: V gene, J gene, D gene, clone size, CDR3 protein, CDR3 DNA. The D gene is left open where the match is weak. Clone size is shown for a subset of rows, as once, few, many or a class of expanded clone.

>TRBV19|TRBJ1-5|TRBD1|NA
CASTIQGNQPQHF
TGTGCCAGTACCATACAGGGGAATCAGCCCCAGCATTTT
>TRBV28|TRBJ1-4|TRBD1|NA
CASSYRQGGGEKLFF
TGTGCCAGCAGTTACCGACAGGGAGGGGGCGAAAAACTGTTTTTT
>TRBV5-3|TRBJ2-7|NA|NA
CARSYPRPREYPYEQYF
TGTGCCAGAAGTTATCCACGACCAAGGGAATACCCCTACGAGCAGTACTTC
>TRBV19|TRBJ2-1|TRBD2|NA
CASSTTSDSYNEQFF
TGTGCCAGTAGTACTACTAGCGATAGCTACAATGAGCAGTTCTTC
>TRBV29-1|TRBJ2-1|NA|NA
CSVEIGGGLNNEQFF
TGCAGCGTTGAAATCGGAGGGGGCCTAAACAATGAGCAGTTCTTC
>TRBV6-5|TRBJ2-1|TRBD1|NA
CASAPGQFRNEQFF
TGTGCCAGCGCGCCGGGACAGTTTAGAAATGAGCAGTTCTTC
>TRBV19|TRBJ1-5|NA|NA
CASNTQIVRGSNQPQHF
TGTGCCAGTAACACTCAAATTGTGAGGGGGAGCAATCAGCCCCAGCATTTT
>TRBV27|TRBJ2-1|NA|NA
CASSPLRGEQFF
TGTGCCAGCAGTCCCCTCAGGGGTGAGCAGTTCTTC
>TRBV3-1/TRBV3-2|TRBJ2-3|NA|NA
CASSPTGTDTQYF
TGTGCCAGCAGCCCGACGGGGACAGATACGCAGTATTTT
>TRBV27|TRBJ2-1|NA|NA
CASSQGPPPVGSYNEQFF
TGTGCCAGCAGCCAAGGCCCGCCCCCGGTGGGCTCCTACAATGAGCAGTTCTTC
>TRBV6-4|TRBJ2-7|NA|NA
CASSPAAGYEQYF
TGTGCCAGCAGTCCAGCGGCTGGTTACGAGCAGTACTTC
>TRBV21-1|TRBJ1-1|NA|NA
CASINTGRRQPNTEAFF
TGTGCCAGCATTAATACAGGGCGACGACAACCGAACACTGAAGCTTTCTTT
>TRBV28|TRBJ2-5|NA|NA
CASSAGLKTQYF
TGTGCCAGCAGTGCCGGCCTCAAGACCCAGTACTTC
>TRBV29-1|TRBJ2-7|NA|NA
CSVETETYEQYF
TGCAGCGTTGAGACGGAGACCTACGAGCAGTACTTC
>TRBV6-5|TRBJ1-1|TRBD1|NA
CASSLDRVNTEAFF
TGTGCCAGCAGTCTCGACAGGGTGAACACTGAAGCTTTCTTT
>TRBV19|TRBJ2-5|NA|NA
CASSIDQGPTQYF
TGTGCCAGTAGTATAGACCAGGGCCCGACCCAGTACTTC
>TRBV5-4|TRBJ2-5|NA|NA
CASSLGLAQETQYF
TGTGCCAGCAGCTTGGGACTGGCCCAAGAGACCCAGTACTTC
>TRBV5-4|TRBJ2-3|NA|NA
CASSSASARDTQYF
TGTGCCAGCAGCTCAGCATCAGCGAGAGATACGCAGTATTTT
>TRBV6-2/TRBV6-3|TRBJ2-7|TRBD2|NA
CASSQRTSGSEQYF
TGTGCCAGCAGTCAACGGACTAGCGGGAGCGAGCAGTACTTC
>TRBV19|TRBJ1-1|TRBD1|NA
CASIPDRGFTEAFF
TGTGCCAGTATCCCCGACAGGGGATTCACTGAAGCTTTCTTT
>TRBV19|TRBJ2-1|NA|NA
CASSMRDHRRNEQFF
TGTGCCAGTAGTATGAGGGATCATCGTAGGAATGAGCAGTTCTTC
>TRBV30|TRBJ2-7|NA|NA
CARLGPGDYEQYF
TGTGCCCGGCTCGGACCTGGCGACTACGAGCAGTACTTC
>TRBV7-3|TRBJ2-1|NA|NA
CASSLLWGVVELVAYNEQFF
TGTGCCAGCAGCTTATTATGGGGGGTCGTGGAACTAGTTGCCTACAATGAGCAGTTCTTC
>TRBV5-6|TRBJ1-1|NA|NA
CASSLSHEAFF
TGTGCCAGCAGCTTGTCGCACGAAGCTTTCTTT
>TRBV4-1|TRBJ2-1|NA|once
CASSQRDSNNEQFF
TGCGCCAGCAGCCAACGGGACTCCAATAATGAGCAGTTCTTC
>TRBV5-1|TRBJ2-7|NA|NA
CASSLASTYEQYF
TGCGCCAGCAGCTTGGCCAGCACCTACGAGCAGTACTTC
>TRBV6-6|TRBJ2-2|TRBD2|NA
CASRSSGSHTGELFF
TGTGCCAGCAGATCAAGCGGGAGCCACACCGGGGAGCTGTTTTTT
>TRBV6-5|TRBJ1-1|NA|NA
CASSRDLGVGEAFF
TGTGCCAGCAGCCGTGATTTAGGGGTGGGTGAAGCTTTCTTT
>TRBV5-4|TRBJ2-3|NA|NA
CASTLVKGASGTDTQYF
TGTGCCAGCACCTTAGTGAAGGGGGCTAGCGGCACAGATACGCAGTATTTT
>TRBV30|TRBJ1-6|NA|NA
CAWSLGRQNSPLHF
TGTGCCTGGAGTCTGGGACGGCAGAATTCACCCCTCCACTTT
>TRBV5-1|TRBJ1-2|TRBD1|NA
CASSYRGDGYTF
TGCGCCAGCAGCTACAGGGGAGATGGCTACACCTTC
>TRBV18|TRBJ1-1|NA|NA
CASSPTIENTEAFF
TGTGCCAGCTCACCGACCATAGAGAACACTGAAGCTTTCTTT
>TRBV7-9|TRBJ1-2|TRBD1|NA
CASSLTGINYGYTF
TGTGCCAGCAGCCTGACAGGGATTAACTATGGCTACACCTTC
>TRBV6-5|TRBJ2-1|NA|NA
CASRSVSGEQFF
TGTGCCAGCAGATCCGTATCCGGAGAGCAGTTCTTC
>TRBV7-9|TRBJ1-1|TRBD1|NA
CASSFLTGTGTEAFF
TGTGCCAGCAGCTTCCTAACCGGGACAGGGACTGAAGCTTTCTTT
>TRBV5-1|TRBJ1-2|NA|once
CASSLGQGDGYTF
TGCGCCAGCAGCTTGGGGCAGGGCGATGGCTACACCTTC
>TRBV10-1|TRBJ2-3|NA|NA
CASSEGGTTDTQYF
TGCGCCAGCAGTGAGGGGGGGACGACAGATACGCAGTATTTT
>TRBV7-9|TRBJ2-2|TRBD1|NA
CASSLDRESTGELFF
TGTGCCAGCAGCTTGGACAGGGAGTCCACCGGGGAGCTGTTTTTT
>TRBV2|TRBJ2-1|NA|NA
CAGGTTINEQFF
TGTGCCGGCGGGACAACCATCAATGAGCAGTTCTTC
>TRBV13|TRBJ1-3|NA|NA
CASSSRDSGNTIYF
TGTGCCAGCAGCTCCCGGGACTCTGGAAACACCATATATTTT
>TRBV7-9|TRBJ2-5|NA|NA
CASSDPERSTQYF
TGTGCCAGCAGCGACCCGGAGCGGTCGACCCAGTACTTC
>TRBV4-3|TRBJ2-3|TRBD2|NA
CASSQGTSGPSTDTQYF
TGCGCCAGCAGCCAAGGGACTAGCGGGCCTAGCACAGATACGCAGTATTTT
>TRBV7-2|TRBJ2-2|TRBD2|NA
CASSAQGLAGGNTGELFF
TGTGCCAGCAGCGCTCAGGGACTAGCGGGAGGGAACACCGGGGAGCTGTTTTTT
>TRBV6-7|TRBJ2-7|NA|NA
CASRSPGLPYEQYF
TGTGCCAGCAGATCCCCGGGACTTCCCTACGAGCAGTACTTC
>TRBV9|TRBJ2-6|NA|NA
CASSKVEDNSGANVLTF
TGTGCCAGCAGCAAGGTAGAAGATAACTCTGGGGCCAACGTCCTGACTTTC
>TRBV7-9|TRBJ2-7|TRBD2|NA
CASSLGLAGTYEQYF
TGTGCCAGCAGCTTGGGACTAGCGGGAACATACGAGCAGTACTTC
>TRBV18|TRBJ2-3|NA|NA
CASSPRAERTDTQYF
TGTGCCAGCTCACCACGAGCGGAGCGCACAGATACGCAGTATTTT
>TRBV5-1|TRBJ2-5|NA|NA
CASSLGSTDRETQYF
TGCGCCAGCAGCTTGGGTTCGACAGACCGGGAGACCCAGTACTTC
>TRBV10-3|TRBJ2-7|NA|NA
CAISESIKPIHEQYF
TGTGCCATCAGTGAGTCGATTAAACCTATCCACGAGCAGTACTTC
>TRBV5-4|TRBJ2-5|TRBD2|once
CASSLAGGRAVETQYF
TGTGCCAGCAGCTTGGCCGGCGGGAGGGCCGTAGAGACCCAGTACTTC
>TRBV6-2/TRBV6-3|TRBJ1-5|NA|few
CASSYSTASGQPQHF
TGTGCCAGCAGTTATTCTACTGCCTCGGGTCAGCCCCAGCATTTT
>TRBV4-3|TRBJ2-7|NA|NA
CASSQGIRDNYEQYF
TGCGCCAGCAGCCAAGGAATCAGAGACAACTACGAGCAGTACTTC
>TRBV27|TRBJ2-1|TRBD2|NA
CASSFSSGALNEQFF
TGTGCCAGCAGTTTCTCTAGCGGGGCCCTGAATGAGCAGTTCTTC
>TRBV3-1/TRBV3-2|TRBJ2-3|TRBD2|NA
CASSLQIQRERTDTQYF
TGTGCCAGCAGCCTCCAAATTCAGCGGGAGAGGACAGATACGCAGTATTTT
>TRBV5-1|TRBJ1-2|NA|NA
CASSLDQANYGYTF
TGCGCCAGCAGCTTGGACCAAGCTAACTATGGCTACACCTTC
>TRBV3-1/TRBV3-2|TRBJ2-1|NA|NA
CASSQGHTPEQFF
TGTGCCAGCAGCCAAGGTCACACCCCGGAGCAGTTCTTC
>TRBV7-2|TRBJ1-1|NA|NA
CASSLEPNTEAFF
TGTGCCAGCAGCTTAGAACCGAACACTGAAGCTTTCTTT